Listed below are T cell receptor beta chains from one sample, sequenced in a study of shared clonotypes between healthy human individuals. Sequenced by immunoSEQ multiplex PCR; TCRdb stores in-frame clones only, minus some. The profile covers about 2.2 million clones, with over 85% appearing a single time and under 2% taken by the ten largest. Sample: naive CD8+ T cells from PBMCs. All receptors derive from a young man in good health. Some clones in this sample may be carry-over from other donors' samples. CDR3s include the opening cysteine and the closing phenylalanine or tryptophan. Each record gives: J gene, clone size, V gene, D gene, CDR3 DNA, CDR3 protein. The D gene is left open where the match is weak. Not all rows give a size; the values are once, few, many and, for expanded clones, a class.

J gene: TRBJ2-7
clone size: -
V gene: TRBV27
D gene: -
CDR3 DNA: TGTGCCAGCAGTTTATCGGGGGGCTTGGTCCACGAGCAGTACTTC
CDR3 protein: CASSLSGGLVHEQYF

J gene: TRBJ2-7
clone size: -
V gene: TRBV27
D gene: TRBD1
CDR3 DNA: TGTGCCAGCAGTTGGATGACAGGGTCCCCCTACGAGCAGTACTTC
CDR3 protein: CASSWMTGSPYEQYF

J gene: TRBJ1-5
clone size: once
V gene: TRBV5-1
D gene: -
CDR3 DNA: TGCGCCAGCAGCTTGTCCCCAGGGGCCCATCAGCCCCAGCATTTT
CDR3 protein: CASSLSPGAHQPQHF

J gene: TRBJ2-1
clone size: -
V gene: TRBV7-2
D gene: -
CDR3 DNA: TGTGCCAGCAGCTTAAGGGGACTCGCTCCTAGTGAGCAGTTCTTC
CDR3 protein: CASSLRGLAPSEQFF

J gene: TRBJ2-3
clone size: -
V gene: TRBV4-1
D gene: TRBD2
CDR3 DNA: TGCGCCAGCAGCCAAGATGGGACTAGCGGGAGGGGGGATACGCAGTATTTT
CDR3 protein: CASSQDGTSGRGDTQYF

J gene: TRBJ2-3
clone size: -
V gene: TRBV27
D gene: TRBD2
CDR3 DNA: TGTGCCAGCAGTTCCAGGACTAGCGGGTGGCATACGCAGTATTTT
CDR3 protein: CASSSRTSGWHTQYF

J gene: TRBJ2-1
clone size: -
V gene: TRBV19
D gene: -
CDR3 DNA: TGTGCCAGTAGTATAGCGGGTTGGAACAATGAGCAGTTCTTC
CDR3 protein: CASSIAGWNNEQFF

J gene: TRBJ2-2
clone size: -
V gene: TRBV7-9
D gene: -
CDR3 DNA: TGTGCCAGCAGCTTTTCCGAAACCGGGGAGCTGTTTTTT
CDR3 protein: CASSFSETGELFF

J gene: TRBJ2-7
clone size: -
V gene: TRBV28
D gene: -
CDR3 DNA: TGTGCCAGCAGCCTCCAAAGGACCCTCTCCTACGAGCAGTACTTC
CDR3 protein: CASSLQRTLSYEQYF

J gene: TRBJ1-5
clone size: -
V gene: TRBV28
D gene: -
CDR3 DNA: TGTGCCAGCACGAGAGGACGCAATCAGCCCCAGCATTTT
CDR3 protein: CASTRGRNQPQHF

J gene: TRBJ2-2
clone size: -
V gene: TRBV29-1
D gene: -
CDR3 DNA: TGCAGCGTTGTTTCAGGGTCCGGGGAGCTGTTTTTT
CDR3 protein: CSVVSGSGELFF

J gene: TRBJ2-1
clone size: -
V gene: TRBV19
D gene: -
CDR3 DNA: TGTGCCAGTAGTAGCGACAGGATCAATGAGCAGTTCTTC
CDR3 protein: CASSSDRINEQFF

J gene: TRBJ2-7
clone size: -
V gene: TRBV27
D gene: TRBD2
CDR3 DNA: TGTGCCAGCAGTTTATCATCGGGAGGGCTTAGCGAGCAGTACTTC
CDR3 protein: CASSLSSGGLSEQYF

J gene: TRBJ2-3
clone size: -
V gene: TRBV5-4
D gene: TRBD2
CDR3 DNA: TGTGCCAGCAGCTTGGGAATAGCGGGAGGCACAGATACGCAGTATTTT
CDR3 protein: CASSLGIAGGTDTQYF

J gene: TRBJ2-1
clone size: -
V gene: TRBV12-5
D gene: TRBD2
CDR3 DNA: TGTGCTAGTGGTTTGAAGGTAGCGGGACACCGAGGCAATGAGCAGTTCTTC
CDR3 protein: CASGLKVAGHRGNEQFF

J gene: TRBJ1-3
clone size: -
V gene: TRBV10-3
D gene: TRBD1
CDR3 DNA: TGTGCCATCAGTGATCCAGGGGGAGCAAACACCATATATTTT
CDR3 protein: CAISDPGGANTIYF

J gene: TRBJ1-5
clone size: -
V gene: TRBV28
D gene: -
CDR3 DNA: TGTGCCAGCAGTTTTTCCGATCAGCCCCAGCATTTT
CDR3 protein: CASSFSDQPQHF

J gene: TRBJ2-3
clone size: -
V gene: TRBV7-9
D gene: -
CDR3 DNA: TGTGCCAGCAGCGAACGTGAGGGGATAGGCACAGATACGCAGTATTTT
CDR3 protein: CASSEREGIGTDTQYF

J gene: TRBJ1-5
clone size: -
V gene: TRBV19
D gene: -
CDR3 DNA: TGTGCCAGTAGTAGCCGACAGTATCAGCCCCAGCATTTT
CDR3 protein: CASSSRQYQPQHF

J gene: TRBJ2-1
clone size: -
V gene: TRBV10-3
D gene: -
CDR3 DNA: TGTGCCATCAGTGAGTCGATTTACGACTACAATGAGCAGTTCTTC
CDR3 protein: CAISESIYDYNEQFF

J gene: TRBJ2-7
clone size: -
V gene: TRBV13
D gene: -
CDR3 DNA: TGTGCCAGCAGCTCGCGGACAGAGAACTCCTACGAGCAGTACTTC
CDR3 protein: CASSSRTENSYEQYF

J gene: TRBJ1-2
clone size: -
V gene: TRBV4-1
D gene: TRBD1
CDR3 DNA: TGCGCCAGCAGCCAACACTCGGAAGACAGGGGGGGTGGCTACACCTTC
CDR3 protein: CASSQHSEDRGGGYTF

J gene: TRBJ2-3
clone size: -
V gene: TRBV14
D gene: TRBD2
CDR3 DNA: TGTGCCAGCAGCCAAGAGGTGCAAACTAGCGGGAGGGCAACAGATACGCAGTATTTT
CDR3 protein: CASSQEVQTSGRATDTQYF

J gene: TRBJ2-5
clone size: -
V gene: TRBV10-3
D gene: TRBD2
CDR3 DNA: TGTGCCATCATGCGGGAGGGTTACCGAGAGACCCAGTACTTC
CDR3 protein: CAIMREGYRETQYF

J gene: TRBJ2-7
clone size: -
V gene: TRBV6-1
D gene: -
CDR3 DNA: TGTGCCAGCAGTGAGGGGTTGCGGAACGAGCAGTACTTC
CDR3 protein: CASSEGLRNEQYF

J gene: TRBJ1-1
clone size: -
V gene: TRBV5-1
D gene: -
CDR3 DNA: TGCGCCAGCAGCTCGGCCCCAGGAGGGGGAATAACTGAAGCTTTCTTT
CDR3 protein: CASSSAPGGGITEAFF

J gene: TRBJ1-5
clone size: -
V gene: TRBV28
D gene: -
CDR3 DNA: TGTGCCAGCAGTTTAACGTTATTTAGCAATCAGCCCCAGCATTTT
CDR3 protein: CASSLTLFSNQPQHF

J gene: TRBJ2-4
clone size: -
V gene: TRBV4-3
D gene: -
CDR3 DNA: TGCGCCAGCAGTTCGGGGGCCAAAAACATTCAGTACTTC
CDR3 protein: CASSSGAKNIQYF

J gene: TRBJ1-5
clone size: -
V gene: TRBV28
D gene: -
CDR3 DNA: TGTGCCAGCAGCTCGGATCGGGATGTTATCAATCAGCCCCAGCATTTT
CDR3 protein: CASSSDRDVINQPQHF

J gene: TRBJ2-7
clone size: -
V gene: TRBV10-3
D gene: -
CDR3 DNA: TGTGCCATCAGTGAGTCCGGGGGCTTAGGGCACGAGCAGTACTTC
CDR3 protein: CAISESGGLGHEQYF

J gene: TRBJ1-1
clone size: -
V gene: TRBV5-8
D gene: -
CDR3 DNA: TGTGCCAGCAGACGTGACAGGAACACTGAAGCTTTCTTT
CDR3 protein: CASRRDRNTEAFF

J gene: TRBJ2-5
clone size: -
V gene: TRBV7-9
D gene: TRBD2
CDR3 DNA: TGTGCCAGCAGCCAGACTAGCGGGAGCTGGAGAGAGACCCAGTACTTC
CDR3 protein: CASSQTSGSWRETQYF

J gene: TRBJ2-3
clone size: -
V gene: TRBV27
D gene: TRBD2
CDR3 DNA: TGTGCCAGCAGTTTATTCCCAGCGGGAGGTTTATATACGCAGTATTTT
CDR3 protein: CASSLFPAGGLYTQYF

J gene: TRBJ2-7
clone size: -
V gene: TRBV16
D gene: TRBD1
CDR3 DNA: TGTGCCAGCAGCCAAACGCGGGACAGGGAACACGAGCAGTACTTC
CDR3 protein: CASSQTRDREHEQYF

J gene: TRBJ1-2
clone size: -
V gene: TRBV6-1
D gene: -
CDR3 DNA: TGTGCCAGCAGTGAATGGGGCGATGGCTACACCTTC
CDR3 protein: CASSEWGDGYTF

J gene: TRBJ1-2
clone size: -
V gene: TRBV7-9
D gene: -
CDR3 DNA: TGTGCCAGCAGCTTAGTGCCAGGGATTGAAGGCTACACCTTC
CDR3 protein: CASSLVPGIEGYTF

J gene: TRBJ2-2
clone size: -
V gene: TRBV30
D gene: TRBD1
CDR3 DNA: TGTGCCTGGGGATATGGACAGGGAAACACCGGGGAGCTGTTTTTT
CDR3 protein: CAWGYGQGNTGELFF

J gene: TRBJ1-1
clone size: -
V gene: TRBV6-5
D gene: TRBD1
CDR3 DNA: TGTGCCGCGGGACAGCCGAACACTGAAGCTTTCTTT
CDR3 protein: CAAGQPNTEAFF

J gene: TRBJ1-2
clone size: -
V gene: TRBV5-1
D gene: -
CDR3 DNA: TGCGCCAGCAGCTTGGCCGAGTGGGAACCCCCTAACTATGGCTACACCTTC
CDR3 protein: CASSLAEWEPPNYGYTF

J gene: TRBJ2-7
clone size: -
V gene: TRBV27
D gene: -
CDR3 DNA: TGTGCCAGCAGTCTGCACTCCGGCGAGCAGTACTTC
CDR3 protein: CASSLHSGEQYF

J gene: TRBJ1-1
clone size: -
V gene: TRBV27
D gene: -
CDR3 DNA: TGTGCCAGCAGTTCCAGCTGGGCTGAAGCTTTCTTT
CDR3 protein: CASSSSWAEAFF